This T cell receptor (beta chain) was documented in a study of Tregs in tolerant kidney transplant recipients. Study details: Recipient cells were told from donor cells by antibody staining.

The CDR3 runs 12 residues. V was clipped by 8 bases and J by 1 base, with 9 bases between them. The germline V gene encodes CDR1 MGHDK and CDR2 SYGVNS. The assay was immunoSEQ multiplex PCR, and TCRdb's table has in-frame clones only and misses some. Of around 16,000 clones in the sample, about two thirds are singletons; the top ten hold more than 2.5%. Study conclusions and caveats: Few patients were studied, so findings need validation in larger groups.

There are many counts of this clone. Its specificity is not known. Material: Tregs from blood cultured with allogeneic cells. The chain employs TRBV25-1 and TRBJ2-7, with unresolved D. This TCR was recovered from a human donor in good health. The DNA of the CDR3 is TGTGCCAGCTTCAGTCAGTCCTACGAGCAGTACTTC. Protein product: CASFSQSYEQYF.